This TCR beta chain was recovered during a study of cytomegalovirus exposure and HLA in healthy donors. For the study at large: Roughly 92 million unique TCRs, all from HLA-typed donors, were included in an early release of the data.

The germline CDR1 and CDR2 sequences are SGHDT and YYEEEE. CDR3 size: 17 residues. V lost 1 base to trimming and J lost 0 bases, with 16 bases between them. This clone was counted a few times. The antigen is undetermined. Overall study findings and caveats: Fewer N-insertions (relative to the 666-donor mean) were reportedly seen in an Asian-associated ancestry cluster in a later analysis. TCR beta chain V- and J-gene trimming was linked, in a later analysis, to a missense variant in DCLRE1C.

With 60 Vbeta and 13 Jbeta primers, the PCR was carried out. The method was immunoSEQ multiplex PCR; TCRdb's version includes in-frame clones alone and lacks a portion of them. The sample holds about 160,000 clones, roughly 80% seen once. This TCR derives from a man aged 30 to 45 in good health and CMV-seropositive. Sequenced input: PBMCs. The chain carries TRBV5-6 and TRBJ1-2, with a possible D match to TRBD1 (5 bases). This CDR3 is CASSLLGAGNTNYGYTF. The CDR3, as DNA: TGTGCCAGCAGCTTGTTAGGGGCAGGCAATACTAACTATGGCTACACCTTC.